The clone carrying this TCR beta chain was picked up a small number of times. This specimen belongs to a study of blood T cell repertoires in COVID-19. Germline V gene data show CDR1 as KGHDR and CDR2 as SFDVKD. The CDR3 contains 12 residues. The ends lost 4 bases at V and 8 bases at J; junction bases unmatched: 3. TCRdb's copy holds only in-frame clones and misses some; the assay was immunoSEQ multiplex PCR. The repertoire holds hundreds of thousands of clones, with 65% to 90% as singletons. This receptor was identified in a woman in her sixties or seventies with COVID-19, enrolled during active disease. What was sequenced was peripheral blood. The chain has TRBV24-1 and TRBJ1-2, with 7 bases lining up with TRBD1. In nucleotides, the CDR3 is TGTGCCACCAGTGAGAGGACAGGAGGCTACACCTTC. This translates into CATSERTGGYTF.